These 8 T cell receptor beta chains came from one sample sequenced in a study of blood T cells in healthy people across ages. The use of a sample-barcoded 5' primer and a J-beta primer mix characterized a second PCR of about 6 to 11 cycles. TCRdb re-analysed the 5' RACE reads in MiXCR, keeping a single row per CDR3 protein. The sample lists around 1,800,000 distinct CDR3 sequences, roughly 43% occurring once. What was sequenced was blood. Receptor source: a human donor in good health.

The table lists this clonotype with a few counts. The J gene is TRBJ1-2, the V gene TRBV2; no clear D gene. Germline V lookup: CDR1 SNHLY, CDR2 FYNNEI. There are 14 residues in the CDR3. V was clipped by 7 bases and J by 5 bases, with 17 bases between them. This CDR3 reads CASTVAPRAYGYTF. CDR3 sequence (DNA): TGTGCCAGCACTGTGGCCCCAAGGGCGTATGGCTACACCTTC.

This clonotype was found a few times. The chain couples TRBV15 to TRBJ1-2; TRBD1 matches 8 bases. Germline lookup yields CDR1 LNHNV and CDR2 YYDKDF (reference sequence). The V and J ends lost 1 base and 8 bases, in that order; junction bases with no gene match: 6. This CDR3 has 14 residues. In DNA form, the CDR3 reads TGTGCCACCAGCAGAGCCGGACAGGGAAAGGGCTACACCTTC. This sequence encodes CATSRAGQGKGYTF.

This clonotype was detected only a few times. The V gene is TRBV10-1, the J gene TRBJ1-1, with D perhaps TRBD1 (5 bases). The CDR3 runs 13 residues. Germline-derived CDR1 and CDR2 are WNHNN and SYGVQD (reference sequence). The germline V and J ends were trimmed by 8 bases and 6 bases, with 16 bases remaining between them. The CDR3 protein is CASAEGPYAEAFF. The CDR3 DNA reads as TGCGCCAGCGCGGAGGGACCATACGCTGAAGCTTTCTTT.

This clonotype has only a few counts. V usage is TRBV20-1 and J usage is TRBJ1-2; D possibly corresponds to TRBD1 (6 bases). This CDR3 region has 12 residues. Per germline, CDR1 DFQATT and CDR2 SNEGSKA (reference sequence). The V and J ends lost 7 bases and 6 bases respectively, with 15 bases between them. DNA for the CDR3: TGCAGTGTCAGGACAGTAACTAATGGCTACACCTTC. It encodes CSVRTVTNGYTF.

The rearrangement uses TRBV12-3 or TRBV12-4 and TRBJ2-6; maybe TRBD1 (6 bases). Deletions cut 5 bases from V and 0 bases from J, with 14 bases between. The CDR3 has 17 amino acids. CDR3 in amino acids: CASSPGTSRSGANVLTF. As DNA, the CDR3 is TGTGCCAGCAGTCCCGGGACATCCCGCTCTGGGGCCAACGTCCTGACTTTC.

This clonotype came up a few times. This chain uses TRBV6-1 with TRBJ1-2; the D is unclear. Trimming removed 1 base from V and 10 bases from J, with 13 bases in between. The CDR3 totals 13 residues. In germline, CDR1 is MNHNS, CDR2 SASEGT. In nucleotides, the CDR3 is TGTGCCAGCAGTGAAGGAATTTTGATGACCTACACCTTC. Translated: CASSEGILMTYTF.

The genes are TRBV3-1 and TRBJ2-4; unclear D gene. The germline V gene encodes CDR1 LGHDT and CDR2 YNNKEL (reference sequence). This CDR3 has 13 residues. Trimming shortened V by 4 bases and J by 13 bases, and 17 bases separated the two germline ends. CDR3 sequence (DNA): TGTGCCAGCAGCCCACGAGACCCGATGGAGCAGTACTTC. This translates into CASSPRDPMEQYF.

This clonotype is a singleton in its sample. The chain links TRBV5-5 to TRBJ2-3; 11 nucleotides agree with TRBD2. Germline-derived CDR1 and CDR2 are SGHKS and YYEKEE (reference sequence). V shed 3 bases and J 4 bases; nucleotides not matched to a gene: 10. The CDR3 consists of 17 residues. The CDR3 spells CASSSEGTSGAPDTQYF. In DNA, the CDR3 is TGTGCCAGCAGCTCGGAAGGGACTAGCGGAGCCCCAGATACGCAGTATTTT.